Shown below are 28 T cell receptor beta chains from a single sample sequenced in a study of early T cells in non-severe SARS-CoV-2 infection. Each CDR3 protein gets one entry after TCRdb re-called the 5' RACE reads with MiXCR. This sample carries tens of thousands of distinct CDR3 sequences, over 7% of them seen once, and the ten largest clones take 20%. Input material: whole blood. The receptors derive from an adult who was a healthcare worker with PCR-confirmed SARS-CoV-2 infection or an uninfected control (not recorded which).

The V and J genes are TRBV30 and TRBJ1-6; 8 bases match TRBD1. V gave up 4 bases and J gave up 6 bases; unmatched junction bases: 2. The CDR3 extends over 13 amino acids. Germline CDR1 reads GTSNPN; CDR2 reads SVGIG (reference sequence). The CDR3 protein is CAWMTGVNSPLHF. The CDR3 nucleotides read TGTGCCTGGATGACAGGGGTTAATTCACCCCTCCACTTT.

This clonotype was detected many times. This chain uses TRBV6-6 with TRBJ1-1; 8 nucleotides align to TRBD1. V lost 5 bases, J lost 7 bases, and 3 bases stayed unmatched. The germline CDR1 and CDR2 sequences are MNHNY and SVGAGI (reference sequence). This CDR3 is 12 amino acids long. In DNA, the CDR3 is TGTGCCAGCAGTGTACAGGGGGGTGAAGCTTTCTTT. Its translation: CASSVQGGEAFF.

This clonotype was counted ten times or more. This chain uses TRBV5-4 with TRBJ2-7, with TRBD2 identical over 7 bases. Germline CDR1 and CDR2: SGHNT and YYREEE (reference sequence). V lost 0 bases to trimming and J lost 3 bases; unmatched junction nucleotides: 3. The CDR3 runs to 14 residues. The CDR3 DNA is TGTGCCAGCAGCTTGGGGACTAGAGGCTACGAGCAGTACTTC. It specifies CASSLGTRGYEQYF.

This clonotype showed up many times. The chain carries TRBV4-1 and TRBJ2-2; 9 bases match TRBD1. V dropped 2 bases and J dropped 5; count of bases not matched to a gene: 6. The V gene's germline CDR1 is MGHRA and CDR2 YSYEKL. This CDR3 has 16 amino acids. As DNA, the CDR3 is TGCGCCAGCAGCCAAACAGGGGGCAGCCGGACCGGGGAGCTGTTTTTT. Translation gives CASSQTGGSRTGELFF.

This clonotype was observed a few times. This chain connects TRBV7-9 to TRBJ2-1; D may be TRBD1 (5 bases). V lost 2 bases, J lost 7 bases, and 12 bases lay in between. Germline assignment: CDR1 SEHNR and CDR2 FQNEAQ (reference sequence). CDR3 length: 14 amino acids. Written as DNA, the CDR3 is TGTGCCAGCAGCTTATCCCCAGGGTGGAATGAGCAGTTCTTC. This codes for CASSLSPGWNEQFF.

The table lists this clonotype with many counts. This rearrangement joins TRBV29-1 to TRBJ2-5; D is ambiguous. The V end was cut by 4 bases, the J end by 4 bases, with 4 bases between. Germline values: CDR1 SQVTM, CDR2 ANQGSEA. This CDR3 spans 10 amino acids. DNA of the CDR3: TGCAGCGTTGGGGGAGAGACCCAGTACTTC. This codes for CSVGGETQYF. The full variable domain, rest sourced from reference TRBV29-1 and TRBJ2-5, is SAVISQKPSRDICQRGTSLTIQCQVDSQVTMMFWYRQQPGQSLTLIATANQGSEATYESGFVIDKFPISRPNLTFSTLTVSNMSPEDSSIYLCSVGGETQYFGPGTRLLVL.

This chain links TRBV4-1 with TRBJ1-1; TRBD1 is a possible D gene (5 bases). CDR1 and CDR2 from the germline V gene are MGHRA and YSYEKL. The CDR3 is 14 residues long. Trimming pared 4 bases from V and 4 bases from J, leaving 13 bases between. CDR3 DNA sequence: TGCGCCAGCAGCCCCCCGTCAGGGTTCACTGAAGCTTTCTTT. Protein product: CASSPPSGFTEAFF.

This clonotype has ten or more counts. This chain uses TRBV9 with TRBJ2-7; 7 nucleotides line up with TRBD2. The V gene's germline CDR1 is SGDLS and CDR2 YYNGEE. The CDR3 length is 15 residues. With 0 bases clipped from V and 5 bases from J, the junction kept 8 bases outside the gene matches. CDR3 nucleotide sequence: TGTGCCAGCAGCGTAGGAGGGAGGGACTCGGACGAGCAGTACTTC. Translated, it gives CASSVGGRDSDEQYF. Combining the CDR3 with reference TRBV9 and TRBJ2-7 gives the whole variable domain DSGVTQTPKHLITATGQRVTLRCSPRSGDLSVYWYQQSLDQGLQFLIQYYNGEERAKGNILERFSAQQFPDLHSELNLSSLELGDSALYFCASSVGGRDSDEQYFGPGTRLTVT.

The sample holds many counts of this clonotype. CDR3 sequence: CASSDGLGGLNEQFF. The CDR3 region has the DNA TGTGCCAGCAGTGACGGACTGGGAGGCCTCAATGAGCAGTTCTTC. This rearrangement joins TRBV2 to TRBJ2-1; perhaps TRBD2 as D (6 bases). The CDR3 is made up of 15 amino acids. CDR1 SNHLY and CDR2 FYNNEI come from the germline V gene. The germline V and J ends were trimmed by 3 bases and 6 bases, with 15 bases remaining between them. Variable domain in full (rest from reference TRBV2 and TRBJ2-1): EPEVTQTPSHQVTQMGQEVILRCVPISNHLYFYWYRQILGQKVEFLVSFYNNEISEKSEIFDDQFSVERPDGSNFTLKIRSTKLEDSAMYFCASSDGLGGLNEQFFGPGTRLTVL.

This clonotype was seen more than once but under ten times. The chain carries TRBV12-3 or TRBV12-4 and TRBJ1-1, with a possible D match to TRBD1 (5 bases). V was trimmed by 5 bases and J by 1 base, leaving 11 bases between them. This CDR3 region has 14 residues. The CDR3 spells CASSAQGPNTEAFF. CDR3 DNA sequence: TGTGCCAGCAGTGCCCAGGGCCCGAACACTGAAGCTTTCTTT.

This clonotype was detected only once. The V call is TRBV5-5, the J call TRBJ2-7, with TRBD1 identical over 8 bases. CDR1 SGHKS and CDR2 YYEKEE come from the germline V gene (reference sequence). This CDR3 has 13 amino acids. V lost 7 bases, J lost 2 bases, and 5 bases stayed unmatched. The CDR3 loop reads CASSGGITYEQYF. Here the CDR3 DNA reads TGTGCCAGCTCAGGGGGCATAACCTACGAGCAGTACTTC. Variable domain in full (rest from reference TRBV5-5 and TRBJ2-7): DAGVTQSPTHLIKTRGQQVTLRCSPISGHKSVSWYQQVLGQGPQFIFQYYEKEERGRGNFPDRFSARQFPNYSSELNVNALLLGDSALYLCASSGGITYEQYFGPGTRLTVT.

This clonotype has just a few counts. This chain joins TRBV29-1 and TRBJ2-2; D remains ambiguous. The CDR3 contains 11 residues. Looked up from germline, CDR1 is SQVTM and CDR2 is ANQGSEA. Deletions cut 5 bases from V and 6 bases from J, with 7 bases between. CDR3 sequence: CSVSSAGELFF. The CDR3 DNA follows: TGCAGCGTTTCCTCCGCCGGGGAGCTGTTTTTT.

This clonotype showed up just a few times. This chain uses TRBV7-2 with TRBJ2-5; tentatively, D is TRBD1 (5 bases). CDR3 size: 13 residues. Per the germline V gene, CDR1 is SGHTA and CDR2 is FQGNSA. Trimming stripped 3 bases from V and 5 bases from J, with 10 bases between. The CDR3 DNA sequence: TGTGCCAGCAGCTTCGGCAGGGCGGAGACCCAGTACTTC. Its protein product is CASSFGRAETQYF.

The genes are TRBV29-1 and TRBJ1-2; TRBD1 might be the D (5 bases). Germline V gene lookup returns CDR1 SQVTM and CDR2 ANQGSEA. The CDR3 has 12 residues. In nucleotides, the CDR3 is TGCAAGTTAACAGGAACCGTCTATGGCTACACCTTC. Translation gives CKLTGTVYGYTF.

The chain combines TRBV2 with TRBJ2-7; D is perhaps TRBD1 (5 bases). CDR3 size: 13 residues. Germline loops: CDR1 SNHLY, CDR2 FYNNEI. Trimming removed 7 bases at V and 1 base at J, with 11 bases between. The CDR3 sequence is CASTEGDSYEQYF. CDR3 DNA sequence: TGTGCCAGCACGGAAGGGGATTCCTACGAGCAGTACTTC.

This clonotype was counted a few times. The gene calls are TRBV18 and TRBJ2-7; no clear D. The CDR3 is 11 residues long. The ends were cut back, 8 bases at V and 2 bases at J, with 7 bases in the middle. CDR1 is KGHSH, CDR2 LQKENI, per germline. The CDR3 bases are TGTGCCAGCAGTGATGCCTACGAGCAGTACTTC. It yields the protein CASSDAYEQYF.

This clonotype has more than one count but fewer than ten. V usage is TRBV6-6 and J usage is TRBJ2-3; tentatively, D is TRBD2 (5 bases). Trimming stripped 2 bases from V and 3 bases from J, with 15 bases between. Germline V lookup: CDR1 MNHNY, CDR2 SVGAGI (reference sequence). This CDR3 has 16 amino acids. CDR3 DNA sequence: TGTGCCAGCAGTTACCTTGAGGGCGACGGAACAGATACGCAGTATTTT. Protein sequence: CASSYLEGDGTDTQYF.

This clonotype was counted between two and nine times. The chain couples TRBV20-1 to TRBJ1-1; no firm D call. CDR3 length: 14 residues. V shed 2 bases and J shed 0 bases, with 10 bases lying between them. CDR1 and CDR2 from the germline V gene are DFQATT and SNEGSKA (reference sequence). The CDR3 sequence: CSARITEMNTEAFF. In nucleotides, the CDR3 is TGCAGTGCTAGAATAACAGAAATGAACACTGAAGCTTTCTTT.

A note on this clonotype: Being one base from a much bigger clone, this may be a read error. The chain has TRBV10-2 and TRBJ1-1; 7 bases fit TRBD1. Per the germline V gene, CDR1 is WSHSY and CDR2 is SAAADI. The CDR3 loop spans 13 amino acids. CDR3 protein: CASSLTGDTEASF. The CDR3 DNA is TGCGCCAGCAGCTTAACAGGGGACACTGAAGCTTCCTTT.

In its sample, this clonotype was seen many times. This chain connects TRBV5-1 to TRBJ1-2; tentatively, D is TRBD1 (5 bases). The CDR3 has 14 residues. V was shortened by 4 bases and J by 8 bases, with 18 bases between the two germline ends. Germline CDR1 and CDR2: SGHRS and YFSETQ. The CDR3 sequence: CASSGGTARRGYTF. The CDR3 DNA is TGCGCCAGCAGCGGGGGGACTGCTCGGAGAGGCTACACCTTC.

Details on this clonotype: One base away lies a much larger clone, so this may be a sequencing read error. V is TRBV7-3 and J is TRBJ2-2, with D possibly called TRBD1 or TRBD2 (5 bases each). This CDR3 region has 13 residues. Germline CDR1 SGHTA, CDR2 FQGTGA. V lost 5 bases and J lost 7, with 11 bases in between. The CDR3 loop reads CASSPLGDGELFF. CDR3 nucleotide sequence: TGTGCCAGCAGCCCCCTGGGGGACGGGGAGCTGTTTTTT. The whole variable domain, filled in from reference TRBV7-3 and TRBJ2-2, reads GAGVSQTPSNKVTEKGKYVELRCDPISGHTALYWYRQSLGQGPEFLIYFQGTGAADDSGLPNDRFFAVRPEGSVSTLKIQRTERGDSAVYLCASSPLGDGELFFGEGSRLTVL.

This clonotype appeared a few times. The chain's CDR3 is CASSPTGALGSWFF. Here the CDR3 DNA reads TGTGCCAGCAGTCCGACAGGGGCCCTCGGTAGTTGGTTTTTT. The rearrangement uses TRBV6-6 and TRBJ1-4; TRBD1 agrees at 8 bases. CDR3 length: 14 amino acids. The junction had 15 bases not matched to a gene; V was cut back by 5 bases and J by 16 bases. Germline CDR1 and CDR2: MNHNY and SVGAGI (reference sequence).

This clonotype was observed a handful of times. The chain carries TRBV7-9 and TRBJ2-5, with TRBD1 matching over 8 bases. Germline loops: CDR1 SEHNR, CDR2 FQNEAQ (reference sequence). The ends lost 4 bases at V and 5 bases at J; junction bases unmatched: 9. The CDR3 spans 15 residues. The CDR3 is CASSSWRQGQETQYF. Written as DNA, the CDR3 is TGTGCCAGCAGCTCATGGAGACAGGGGCAGGAGACCCAGTACTTC.

The J gene is TRBJ2-3, the V gene TRBV3-1; perhaps TRBD1 as D (5 bases). V gave up 3 bases and J gave up 7 bases, with 8 bases separating them. The germline V gene encodes CDR1 LGHDT and CDR2 YNNKEL (reference sequence). The CDR3 has 12 residues. The CDR3 here is CASSHQGNTQYF. The CDR3 DNA reads as TGTGCCAGCAGCCATCAGGGAAATACGCAGTATTTT.

A few counts support this clonotype. The V call is TRBV4-2, the J call TRBJ2-7; 10 nucleotides align to TRBD2. The CDR3 loop spans 16 amino acids. V was pared by 6 bases and J by 4 bases, with 12 bases of the junction left unmatched. Germline V gene data show CDR1 as LGHNA and CDR2 as YNFKEQ. CDR3 in amino acids: CASRREFSGGPYEQYF. The CDR3 region has the DNA TGTGCCAGCAGACGAGAATTTAGCGGGGGGCCGTACGAGCAGTACTTC.

This clonotype came up many times. V usage is TRBV3-1 and J usage is TRBJ2-2; 9 bases map to TRBD1. CDR3 size: 15 residues. The V and J ends lost 3 bases and 2 bases, in that order; junction bases with no gene match: 1. Germline V gene data show CDR1 as LGHDT and CDR2 as YNNKEL (reference sequence). The CDR3: CASSQTGGNTGELFF. DNA of the CDR3: TGTGCCAGCAGCCAGACAGGGGGTAACACCGGGGAGCTGTTTTTT.

This clonotype was counted ten times or more. This sequence joins TRBV4-1 and TRBJ2-1, with 9 bases that match TRBD1. Per germline, CDR1 MGHRA and CDR2 YSYEKL. The length of the CDR3 is 15 residues. The J segment lost 9 bases and the V segment lost 3 bases, leaving 9 bases of the junction unmatched. CDR3 DNA: TGCGCCAGCAGCCAGAGGGGACAGGGACCCAGTGAGCAGTTCTTC. As protein: CASSQRGQGPSEQFF.

This clonotype was observed a few times. The J gene is TRBJ2-1, the V gene TRBV7-3; a weak D match, TRBD2 (6 bases). Trimming left V 5 bases short and J 1 base short, with 12 bases between. CDR1 is SGHTA and CDR2 is FQGTGA in the germline V gene. The CDR3 sequence is 15 residues long. As DNA, the CDR3 is TGTGCCAGCAGCATTAGCGGATTATCCTACAATGAGCAGTTCTTC. Residues: CASSISGLSYNEQFF.